The 27 T cell receptor beta chains in this list originate from one sample, sequenced in a study of blood T cell repertoires in COVID-19. Profiling relied on immunoSEQ multiplex PCR, and the TCRdb table lists in-frame clones only, not all of them. There are 250,000 to 300,000 clones in the sample; about 90% occur only once, and 1.9% lies in the top ten. Sequencing was done on a sample of PBMCs or T cells enriched from blood (not recorded which). The origin of the receptors is a woman aged 55-75 years who had recovered from COVID-19.

This clone was seen only once. Written as DNA, the CDR3 is TGCAGCGCAAGAGCGGGAGGCTCCTACGAGCAGTACTTC. Amino acid sequence: CSARAGGSYEQYF. The chain couples TRBV29-1 to TRBJ2-7; 9 bases align to TRBD2. Germline V gene lookup returns CDR1 SQVTM and CDR2 ANQGSEA. CDR3 length equals 13 residues. J lost 0 bases, V lost 7 bases, and 4 bases had no gene match.

The V gene is TRBV9, the J gene TRBJ1-2; 9 bases agree with TRBD1. Germline trimming cut 4 bases from V and 2 bases from J; bases unmatched to any gene: 9. The V gene's germline CDR1 is SGDLS and CDR2 YYNGEE. CDR3 size: 16 residues. CDR3 amino acids: CASSQRTGDMNYGYTF. The CDR3 DNA is TGTGCCAGCAGCCAGAGGACAGGGGACATGAACTATGGCTACACCTTC.

This chain links TRBV5-1 with TRBJ2-5; 9 bases are shared with TRBD1. The CDR3 consists of 15 residues. Germline V gene lookup returns CDR1 SGHRS and CDR2 YFSETQ. V was clipped by 0 bases and J by 4 bases; unmatched bases: 4. As DNA, the CDR3 is TGCGCCAGCAGCTTGGAACTGGGACAGGGAGAGACCCAGTACTTC. Its protein product is CASSLELGQGETQYF.

The gene calls are TRBV27 and TRBJ2-2, with 10 bases that match TRBD2. This CDR3 is built from 14 residues. The germline V gene encodes CDR1 MNHEY and CDR2 SMNVEV (reference sequence). The ends lost 11 bases at V and 1 base at J; junction bases unmatched: 4. CDR3 coding DNA: TGTGCCGGACAGCGGGAGGGGAACACCGGGGAGCTGTTTTTT. Translated, it gives CAGQREGNTGELFF.

The chain joins TRBV10-1 to TRBJ2-7; TRBD2 agrees at 7 bases. After removal of 4 bases from V and 0 bases from J, the junction contained 6 bases not matched to a gene. This CDR3 is built from 15 residues. Germline CDR1 WNHNN, CDR2 SYGVQD (reference sequence). The CDR3 DNA follows: TGCGCCAGCAGTGTTGGGGGAGGGCACTCCTACGAGCAGTACTTC. This encodes CASSVGGGHSYEQYF.

The genes are TRBV2 and TRBJ1-1, with D tentatively TRBD1 (6 bases). Germline V lookup: CDR1 SNHLY, CDR2 FYNNEI. The V gene lost 2 bases and the J gene lost 1 base, with 14 bases spanning the gap. The CDR3 consists of 16 residues. CDR3 sequence: CASSEWGGRQNTEAFF. The CDR3, as DNA: TGTGCCAGCAGTGAATGGGGGGGGCGACAGAACACTGAAGCTTTCTTT.

There are many counts of this clone. The chain couples TRBV5-1 to TRBJ2-1; TRBD1 might be the D (5 bases). The V gene lost 3 bases and the J gene lost 1 base, with 11 bases spanning the gap. Germline V gene data show CDR1 as SGHRS and CDR2 as YFSETQ. The CDR3 consists of 15 residues. Written as DNA, the CDR3 is TGCGCCAGCAGCTGGACCCAGGGTTCCTACAATGAGCAGTTCTTC. Protein product: CASSWTQGSYNEQFF. Drawing the rest from reference TRBV5-1 and TRBJ2-1, the complete variable domain is KAGVTQTPRYLIKTRGQQVTLSCSPISGHRSVSWYQQTPGQGLQFLFEYFSETQRNKGNFPGRFSGRQFSNSRSEMNVSTLELGDSALYLCASSWTQGSYNEQFFGPGTRLTVL.

The chain uses TRBV30 and TRBJ2-7; 9 positions agree with TRBD1. The CDR3 sequence is 14 residues long. Losses at the gene ends were 0 bases for V and 3 bases for J; bases not matched to a gene: 3. Germline V gives CDR1 GTSNPN, CDR2 SVGIG (reference sequence). The CDR3 DNA reads as TGTGCCTGGAGTGTCCTGGACAGGGGCTACGAGCAGTACTTC. It translates to CAWSVLDRGYEQYF. Full variable domain (rest looked up from reference TRBV30 and TRBJ2-7): SQTIHQWPATLVQPVGSPLSLECTVEGTSNPNLYWYRQAAGRGLQLLFYSVGIGQISSEVPQNLSASRPQDRQFILSSKKLLLSDSGFYLCAWSVLDRGYEQYFGPGTRLTVT.

The table lists this clone with a few counts. CDR3 amino acids: CASSLPQGTITEAFF. CDR3 nucleotide sequence: TGCGCCAGCAGCTTACCCCAGGGGACAATTACTGAAGCTTTCTTT. The gene calls are TRBV5-1 and TRBJ1-1, with D tentatively TRBD1 (6 bases). Looked up from germline, CDR1 is SGHRS and CDR2 is YFSETQ. Trimming stripped 2 bases from V and 5 bases from J, with 16 bases between. The CDR3 consists of 15 residues.

The chain couples TRBV3-1 (or the pseudogene TRBV3-2) to TRBJ2-4; 12 bases agree with TRBD2. The V segment lost 4 bases and the J segment 0 bases; nucleotides outside the gene matches: 1. The CDR3 extends over 16 amino acids. Germline-derived CDR1 and CDR2 are LGHDT and YNNKEL (reference sequence). The CDR3 region is CASSPSGREAKNIQYF. CDR3 DNA: TGTGCCAGCAGCCCTAGCGGGAGGGAAGCCAAAAACATTCAGTACTTC.

The chain has TRBV9 and TRBJ1-1, with a weak D call TRBD1 (5 bases). This CDR3 region has 14 residues. Germline V gene sequence: CDR1 SGDLS, CDR2 YYNGEE. The ends were cut back, 2 bases at V and 0 bases at J, with 8 bases in the middle. This chain's CDR3 is CASSVQGMNTEAFF. The DNA of the CDR3 is TGTGCCAGCAGCGTGCAGGGTATGAACACTGAAGCTTTCTTT.

CDR3 protein: CASTGQINQPQHF. As DNA, the CDR3 is TGTGCCAGCACCGGACAGATCAATCAGCCCCAGCATTTT. V is TRBV2 and J is TRBJ1-5; tentatively, D is TRBD1 (6 bases). The germline V gene encodes CDR1 SNHLY and CDR2 FYNNEI. CDR3 length: 13 residues. Trimming pared 7 bases from V and 3 bases from J, leaving 10 bases between.

V and J are TRBV7-3 and TRBJ2-2; 9 nucleotides line up with TRBD2. Germline V gives CDR1 SGHTA, CDR2 FQGTGA. The length of the CDR3 is 20 residues. The ends lost 3 bases at V and 0 bases at J; junction bases unmatched: 14. CDR3 sequence (DNA): TGTGCCAGCAGCTTCACTTCGACTAGCGGCAGACCCGCGAACACCGGGGAGCTGTTTTTT. Amino acids: CASSFTSTSGRPANTGELFF.

To note about this clone: One junction end does not reproduce the germline sequence, and a read error may be involved. The genes are TRBV30 and TRBJ1-4, with D possibly matching TRBD1 (6 bases). The CDR3 loop spans 12 amino acids. Germline CDR1 reads GTSNPN; CDR2 reads SVGIG (reference sequence). CDR3 loop: CAWSSSGTSLSF. The CDR3 DNA reads TGTGCCTGGAGTTCCTCCGGGACATCCCTATCCTTT.

The genes are TRBV6-5 and TRBJ1-6; the match to TRBD1 covers 8 bases. This CDR3 region has 14 residues. With V trimmed by 10 bases and J by 9 bases, 11 bases remained unmatched. Germline-derived CDR1 and CDR2 are MNHEY and SVGAGI. CDR3 nucleotide sequence: TGTGCCACCTCAGTCCAGGGGGCCGGTTCACCCCTCCACTTT. It is translated as CATSVQGAGSPLHF.

Only one count was recorded for this clone. CDR3 coding DNA: TGCAGTGCTAGTTCCGGGACAGGGAATCAGCCCCAGCATTTT. Residues: CSASSGTGNQPQHF. This chain uses TRBV20-1 with TRBJ1-5; 9 bases agree with TRBD1. V lost 3 bases to trimming and J lost 4 bases; unmatched junction nucleotides: 4. CDR1 is DFQATT, CDR2 SNEGSKA, per germline (reference sequence). This CDR3 comprises 14 residues.

This CDR3 reads CASSSTGQRNQPQHF. For the CDR3, the DNA is TGTGCCAGCAGCTCAACAGGGCAGCGGAATCAGCCCCAGCATTTT. This chain uses TRBV7-2 with TRBJ1-5, with D possibly being TRBD1 (6 bases). The CDR3 loop spans 15 amino acids. Germline CDR1 and CDR2: SGHTA and FQGNSA. Trimming pared 4 bases from V and 4 bases from J, leaving 14 bases between. Full variable domain (rest looked up from reference TRBV7-2 and TRBJ1-5): GAGVSQSPSNKVTEKGKDVELRCDPISGHTALYWYRQSLGQGLEFLIYFQGNSAPDKSGLPSDRFSAERTGGSVSTLTIQRTQQEDSAVYLCASSSTGQRNQPQHFGDGTRLSIL.

The J gene is TRBJ2-5, the V gene TRBV5-1; 9 bases are a match to TRBD2. Germline CDR1 SGHRS, CDR2 YFSETQ. J was trimmed by 5 bases and V by 5 bases; bases with no gene match: 19. The CDR3 spans 18 residues. The CDR3 region is CASSRMASGTSVGETQYF. The CDR3 coding sequence is TGCGCCAGCAGTCGAATGGCTAGCGGGACCTCCGTTGGGGAGACCCAGTACTTC.

The CDR3 reads CASSVVPGSGVSGELFF. The CDR3 DNA reads TGTGCCAGCAGCGTAGTGCCGGGGAGCGGGGTGTCCGGGGAGCTGTTTTTT. The chain joins TRBV9 to TRBJ2-2; 7 bases match TRBD2. CDR3 length: 17 amino acids. The V segment lost 0 bases and the J segment 6 bases; nucleotides outside the gene matches: 11. The germline gives CDR1 SGDLS, CDR2 YYNGEE.

This clone has a single count. V usage is TRBV4-1 and J usage is TRBJ1-2; D is uncertain. Trimming removed 0 bases at V and 4 bases at J, with 12 bases between. The CDR3 runs to 15 residues. Germline V gene data show CDR1 as MGHRA and CDR2 as YSYEKL. DNA of the CDR3: TGCGCCAGCAGCCAAGAATACAGCATAGGCTATGGCTACACCTTC. Protein: CASSQEYSIGYGYTF.

This chain connects TRBV18 to TRBJ1-5; possibly TRBD1 for D (6 bases). Germline values: CDR1 KGHSH, CDR2 LQKENI. This CDR3 is built from 15 residues. V lost 5 bases and J 4 bases, leaving 15 bases between the germline ends. The CDR3 is CASSSQGIGNQPQHF. The CDR3 nucleotides read TGTGCCAGCTCATCCCAGGGGATAGGGAATCAGCCCCAGCATTTT.

The CDR3 DNA follows: TGTGCCAGCAGTGATGGACAGGTAACCTACGAGCAGTACTTC. This sequence encodes CASSDGQVTYEQYF. The chain uses TRBV2 and TRBJ2-7; 7 nucleotides match TRBD1. Losses at the gene ends were 3 bases for V and 2 bases for J; bases not matched to a gene: 4. CDR3 size: 14 residues. Germline V gene lookup returns CDR1 SNHLY and CDR2 FYNNEI.

This chain links TRBV25-1 with TRBJ2-5; tentatively, D is TRBD2 (5 bases). The CDR3 contains 15 residues. Germline assignment: CDR1 MGHDK and CDR2 SYGVNS. V lost 5 bases, J lost 5 bases, and 18 bases lay in between. CDR3 sequence: CASSLIRDLGETQYF. The CDR3 DNA sequence: TGTGCCAGCAGTCTCATCCGGGATCTAGGGGAGACCCAGTACTTC.

The rearrangement joins TRBV5-4 to TRBJ2-1; 12 nucleotides line up with TRBD2. From germline, CDR1 is SGHNT and CDR2 YYREEE (reference sequence). This CDR3 comprises 16 residues. Trimming removed 2 bases from V and 4 bases from J; junction bases left unmatched: 4. CDR3 DNA sequence: TGTGCCAGCAGCTTCTGGACTAGCGGGGCTTACAATGAGCAGTTCTTC. Protein: CASSFWTSGAYNEQFF.

This chain uses TRBV7-2 with TRBJ2-7, with a tentative D call TRBD2 (7 bases). The CDR3 length is 18 residues. The germline V gene has CDR1 SGHTA and CDR2 FQGNSA. Trimming removed 0 bases at V and 6 bases at J, with 24 bases between. The CDR3 here is CASSLALGRGARLVEQYF. The CDR3 DNA reads TGTGCCAGCAGCTTAGCGTTGGGCCGGGGGGCAAGGTTGGTCGAGCAGTACTTC.

The V call is TRBV6-5, the J call TRBJ2-1, with TRBD1 identical over 10 bases. V dropped 8 bases and J dropped 7; count of bases not matched to a gene: 8. The CDR3 sequence is 14 residues long. Germline CDR1 and CDR2: MNHEY and SVGAGI. The DNA of the CDR3 is TGTGCCAGCTATAAGGGACAGGGGTGGAATGAGCAGTTCTTC. Protein product: CASYKGQGWNEQFF.

V usage is TRBV9 and J usage is TRBJ2-2, with D possibly TRBD2 on 5 matching bases. CDR3 size: 15 residues. Germline loops: CDR1 SGDLS, CDR2 YYNGEE. The V gene lost 2 bases and the J gene lost 3 bases, with 11 bases spanning the gap. CDR3 nucleotides: TGTGCCAGCAGCGTCTCAAGCGGATACACCGGGGAGCTGTTTTTT. Translating gives CASSVSSGYTGELFF.